Listed here is a single T cell receptor (beta chain). The entry originates in a study of tissue T cells after allogeneic stem cell transplantation. Trimming left V 4 bases short and J 7 bases short, with 20 bases between. Looked up from germline, CDR1 is SGHRS and CDR2 is YFSETQ. The CDR3 is made up of 15 amino acids. Repertoires were generated with immunoSEQ multiplex PCR, while TCRdb's copy carries only in-frame clones and drops some. The table lists around 40,000 clones, roughly 92% of them singletons, with 3.5% to 4% in the top ten. The sample here was blood, taken before transplantation. The source is a woman between 35 and 70 years old who later had graft-versus-host disease after an allogeneic stem cell transplant. The gene calls are TRBV5-1 and TRBJ1-1; possibly TRBD1 for D (6 bases). The CDR3 here is CASSGGGSGVVEAFF. The CDR3 DNA reads as TGCGCCAGCAGCGGGGGTGGGTCAGGGGTTGTTGAAGCTTTCTTT.